The 21 T cell receptor beta chains below come from one sample, sequenced in a study of shared clonotypes between healthy human individuals. Sequencing used immunoSEQ multiplex PCR; TCRdb keeps in-frame clones, though not all of them. The table lists about 610,000 clones, around 96% of them singletons. Naive CD8 cells, CD45RO-negative and positively selected for CCR7, excluded terminally differentiated effector memory CD45RA+ cells. Material for sequencing was naive CD8+ T cells sorted from blood. All receptors come from a woman between 25 and 40 years old in good health.

The chain is built from TRBV1 and TRBJ2-4; the table's D gene call, TRBD1, was not cross checked with the DNA. TRBV1 is described as a pseudogene. CDR3 size: 19 residues. The CDR3 nucleotides read TGCACCAGCAGCACACCCCGGGACAGGGGACACTTAGCCAAAAACATTCAGTACTTC. Translation: CTSSTPRDRGHLAKNIQYF.

This clone was detected only once. CDR3 protein: CASSPGTGPMNTEAFF. CDR3 nucleotides: TGTGCCAGCAGTCCCGGGACAGGGCCTATGAACACTGAAGCTTTCTTT. V is TRBV28 and J is TRBJ1-1; TRBD1 matches at 9 bases. CDR1 is MDHEN, CDR2 SYDVKM, per germline. The CDR3 is 16 residues long. V lost 5 bases to trimming and J lost 0 bases; unmatched junction nucleotides: 7.

The rearrangement uses TRBV2 and TRBJ2-4; the D gene is possibly TRBD2 (6 bases). CDR1 SNHLY and CDR2 FYNNEI come from the germline V gene. The CDR3 consists of 16 residues. The germline V and J ends were trimmed by 0 bases and 11 bases, with 20 bases remaining between them. The DNA for the CDR3 is TGTGCCAGCAGTGAAGCCGGGGGACCATCCGAGGAAGTTCAGTACTTC. Amino acids: CASSEAGGPSEEVQYF.

This chain uses TRBV7-8 with TRBJ1-3; no firm D call. Germline V gene data show CDR1 as SGHVS and CDR2 as FQNEAQ. V was cut by 2 bases and J by 3 bases, with 14 bases left in between. This CDR3 contains 16 residues. CDR3 in DNA: TGTGCCAGCAGCTTAATTCCCGAGGGAAATGGAAACACCATATATTTT. It encodes CASSLIPEGNGNTIYF.

The CDR3 reads CASSVGPSGHTGELFF. The CDR3 DNA reads TGTGCCAGCAGCGTAGGTCCTAGCGGTCACACCGGGGAGCTGTTTTTT. This chain connects TRBV9 to TRBJ2-2; 7 nucleotides align to TRBD2. Germline CDR1 and CDR2: SGDLS and YYNGEE. This CDR3 is 16 amino acids long. J gave up 3 bases and V 0 bases, and 5 bases lay outside the gene matches.

The rearrangement links TRBV2 to TRBJ2-7; TRBD2 matches 14 bases. Trimming took 6 bases from V and 5 from J; bases not matched to a gene: 3. Looked up from germline, CDR1 is SNHLY and CDR2 is FYNNEI. The CDR3 runs to 14 residues. The CDR3 sequence is CASSGTSGSHEQYF. The CDR3 DNA sequence: TGTGCCAGCAGCGGGACTAGCGGGAGCCACGAGCAGTACTTC.

In this sample, this clone turned up once. V gene TRBV7-9 combines with J gene TRBJ2-7, with D possibly being TRBD1 (5 bases). This CDR3 spans 14 amino acids. Trimming pared 0 bases from V and 2 bases from J, leaving 8 bases between. The germline V gene encodes CDR1 SEHNR and CDR2 FQNEAQ (reference sequence). CDR3 protein: CASSLAAGTYEQYF. CDR3 coding DNA: TGTGCCAGCAGCTTAGCGGCAGGGACCTACGAGCAGTACTTC.

The chain links TRBV28 to TRBJ2-5; the D gene is possibly TRBD2 (5 bases). The DNA end favors TRBJ2-7, so the J call may be wrong. Germline values: CDR1 MDHEN, CDR2 SYDVKM. The CDR3 sequence is 17 residues long. The CDR3 coding sequence is TGTGCCAGCAGCTCTACTCGTACCACCGAGGGCAGCTACGAGCAGTACTTC. Translating gives CASSSTRTTEGSYEQYF.

DNA for the CDR3: TGTGCCAGCAGCAGAGACAAGGCCGACCATGAAAAACTGTTTTTT. This translates into CASSRDKADHEKLFF. V usage is TRBV7-9 and J usage is TRBJ1-4; D not certain. CDR1 and CDR2 (germline): SEHNR, FQNEAQ (reference sequence). The CDR3 runs to 15 residues. V lost 5 bases, J lost 6 bases, and 16 bases lay in between. The whole variable domain, remainder taken from reference TRBV7-9 and TRBJ1-4, is DTGVSQNPRHKITKRGQNVTFRCDPISEHNRLYWYRQTLGQGPEFLTYFQNEAQLEKSRLLSDRFSAERPKGSFSTLEIQRTEQGDSAMYLCASSRDKADHEKLFFGSGTQLSVL.

This clone was detected only once. The rearrangement joins TRBV5-5 to TRBJ1-2; the D gene is possibly TRBD1 (5 bases). This CDR3 is 14 amino acids long. Germline lookup yields CDR1 SGHKS and CDR2 YYEKEE (reference sequence). V shed 0 bases and J shed 6 bases, with 12 bases lying between them. The CDR3 loop is CASSLVWGKDGYTF. CDR3 nucleotide sequence: TGTGCCAGCAGCTTGGTTTGGGGCAAGGATGGCTACACCTTC.

With respect to this clone: Other DNA sequences in the sample encode the same CDR3. This rearrangement joins TRBV9 to TRBJ2-1, with 7 bases matching TRBD1. V shed 3 bases and J 3 bases; nucleotides not matched to a gene: 0. Per germline, CDR1 SGDLS and CDR2 YYNGEE. The length of the CDR3 is 13 residues. CDR3: CASSGDSYNEQFF. In nucleotides, the CDR3 is TGTGCCAGCAGCGGGGACAGCTACAATGAGCAGTTCTTC.

The chain employs TRBV5-1 and TRBJ2-7, with 12 positions matching TRBD1. This CDR3 is 16 amino acids long. The V gene end was trimmed by 3 bases and the J gene end by 2 bases; junction bases not matched to a gene: 6. Germline V CDR1 and CDR2: SGHRS, YFSETQ. Here the CDR3 reads CASSSPGQGATYEQYF. The CDR3 coding sequence is TGCGCCAGCAGCTCACCGGGACAGGGGGCGACCTACGAGCAGTACTTC.

V and J are TRBV27 and TRBJ1-1, with D unresolved. V was clipped by 1 base and J by 1 base, with 10 bases between them. The CDR3 is 15 amino acids. Per germline, CDR1 MNHEY and CDR2 SMNVEV (reference sequence). This CDR3 reads CASSLYGESNTEAFF. The CDR3 nucleotides read TGTGCCAGCAGTTTATATGGGGAATCGAACACTGAAGCTTTCTTT.

The chain is built from TRBV27 and TRBJ2-1, with TRBD2 as a possible D gene (6 bases). Trimming removed 6 bases at V and 8 bases at J, with 11 bases between. Germline CDR1 is MNHEY and CDR2 is SMNVEV (reference sequence). The CDR3 contains 12 residues. CDR3 DNA: TGTGCCAGCAGCCTGGGAGGCGATGAGCAGTTCTTC. This translates into CASSLGGDEQFF.

The V and J genes are TRBV4-1 and TRBJ2-7; TRBD2 matches at 7 bases. Germline CDR1 and CDR2: MGHRA and YSYEKL. Trimming at V came to 2 bases and at J to 4 bases, leaving 14 bases not matched to a gene. The CDR3 extends over 17 amino acids. The CDR3 bases are TGCGCCAGCAGCCAATCGTACGTCCCGACTAGCTCGTACGAGCAGTACTTC. Protein product: CASSQSYVPTSSYEQYF.

The chain has TRBV28 and TRBJ2-1; D not resolved. CDR3 length: 14 residues. Germline loops: CDR1 MDHEN, CDR2 SYDVKM. Trimming took off 6 bases at V and 1 base at J, with 10 bases between the two ends. The CDR3 DNA is TGTGCCAGCAGCATAGTTCAATCCTACAATGAGCAGTTCTTC. Translating it yields CASSIVQSYNEQFF.

This clone was seen once. This chain connects TRBV5-1 to TRBJ2-1, with D maybe TRBD1 (5 bases). Germline V gene sequence: CDR1 SGHRS, CDR2 YFSETQ. The CDR3 has 15 residues. Trimming cost V 0 bases and J 2 bases, with 9 bases left between them. The CDR3 is CASSLVLDTYNEQFF. In nucleotides, the CDR3 is TGCGCCAGCAGCTTGGTTTTGGACACCTACAATGAGCAGTTCTTC. The variable domain in full, completed from reference TRBV5-1 and TRBJ2-1, reads KAGVTQTPRYLIKTRGQQVTLSCSPISGHRSVSWYQQTPGQGLQFLFEYFSETQRNKGNFPGRFSGRQFSNSRSEMNVSTLELGDSALYLCASSLVLDTYNEQFFGPGTRLTVL.

In regard to this clone: The sample has other DNA sequences that encode this CDR3 too. This sequence joins TRBV27 and TRBJ2-7, with 8 bases lining up with TRBD2. V gave up 8 bases and J gave up 7 bases; unmatched junction bases: 4. Germline V CDR1 and CDR2: MNHEY, SMNVEV (reference sequence). CDR3 length: 11 amino acids. DNA for the CDR3: TGTGCCAGCCGGGGGGGCTTGGAGCAGTACTTC. It codes for CASRGGLEQYF.

This chain links TRBV7-8 with TRBJ1-2; possibly TRBD1 for D (5 bases). Germline CDR1 and CDR2: SGHVS and FQNEAQ. The CDR3 runs 14 residues. With 2 bases removed from V and 5 bases from J, the gap between germline ends came to 12 bases. The CDR3 sequence is CASSLSGTFYGYTF. CDR3 bases: TGTGCCAGCAGCTTATCGGGGACGTTTTATGGCTACACCTTC.

The J gene is TRBJ2-7, the V gene TRBV28; tentatively, D is TRBD1 (6 bases). Looked up from germline, CDR1 is MDHEN and CDR2 is SYDVKM. The CDR3 runs to 16 residues. Trimming removed 3 bases at V and 1 base at J, with 16 bases between. The CDR3 DNA follows: TGTGCCAGCAGTTTCGGTTCTCGGGACATTTCCTACGAGCAGTACTTC. Amino acids: CASSFGSRDISYEQYF.

The chain carries TRBV6-1 and TRBJ2-2; the match to TRBD1 covers 9 bases. The V and J ends lost 1 base and 8 bases, in that order; junction bases with no gene match: 8. The germline V gene encodes CDR1 MNHNS and CDR2 SASEGT. The CDR3 is 16 amino acids. Written as DNA, the CDR3 is TGTGCCAGCAGTGAAGAAAGGGACAGGGCATTTGGGGAGCTGTTTTTT. It yields the protein CASSEERDRAFGELFF.